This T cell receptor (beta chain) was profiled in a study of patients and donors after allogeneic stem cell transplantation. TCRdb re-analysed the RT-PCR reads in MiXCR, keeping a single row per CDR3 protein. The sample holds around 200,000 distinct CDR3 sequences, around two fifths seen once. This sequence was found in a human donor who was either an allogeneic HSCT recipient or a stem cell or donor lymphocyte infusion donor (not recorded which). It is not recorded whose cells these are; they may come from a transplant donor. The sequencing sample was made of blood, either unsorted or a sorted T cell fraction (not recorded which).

CDR3 sequence (DNA): TGTGCCAGCAGTTTAGAGTTCAGGGCATTTGACAATGAGCAGTTCTTC. Residues: CASSLEFRAFDNEQFF. This chain connects TRBV12-3 or TRBV12-4 to TRBJ2-1; weak D call: TRBD1 (5 bases). Between the trimmed V and J ends, which lost 1 base and 5 bases, there was a span of 15 bases. This CDR3 comprises 16 residues.